The rows below give T cell receptor beta chains drawn from one sample of a study of PD-1 blockade in classical Hodgkin lymphoma. The assay was immunoSEQ multiplex PCR, and TCRdb's table has in-frame clones only and misses some. The sample records about 51,000 clones, more than 75% being singletons. Specimen: peripheral blood mononuclear cells (PBMCs), collected before the fourth cycle of nivolumab. These receptors were obtained from a human donor with classical Hodgkin lymphoma. Each CDR3 is given with its conserved first and last residue. The D gene is left open where the match is weak. The size entry is marked missing in some rows and otherwise reads once, few, many or a size class.

clone_size	v_call	cdr3_length	j_call	d_call	cdr3_aa	cdr3_nt
.	TRBV9	14	TRBJ2-1	TRBD1	CASSPQRGRNEQFF	TGTGCCAGCAGCCCCCAAAGGGGGCGAAATGAGCAGTTCTTC
.	TRBV14	17	TRBJ2-7	.	CASSQERLNGRAYEQYF	TGTGCCAGCAGCCAAGAGAGACTTAACGGGAGAGCCTACGAGCAGTACTTC
many	TRBV4-1	12	TRBJ2-1	.	CASSHRAGEQFF	TGCGCCAGCAGCCACCGCGCGGGGGAGCAGTTCTTC
once	TRBV25-1	16	TRBJ1-2	.	CASSETGRGHDYGYTF	TGTGCCAGCAGTGAAACGGGCAGAGGACATGACTATGGCTACACCTTC
few	TRBV7-9	13	TRBJ1-5	.	CASNQGRNQPQHF	TGTGCCAGCAACCAGGGCCGCAATCAGCCCCAGCATTTT
.	TRBV7-6	14	TRBJ2-1	.	CASSPRGGPGEQFF	TGTGCCAGCAGCCCACGTGGGGGGCCGGGTGAGCAGTTCTTC
.	TRBV7-2	17	TRBJ1-3	.	CASSIQQGTSSGNTIYF	TGTGCCAGCAGCATCCAACAGGGAACCTCCTCTGGAAACACCATATATTTT
few	TRBV7-9	13	TRBJ2-2	.	CAREGFMTGELFF	TGTGCCAGGGAGGGGTTTATGACCGGGGAGCTGTTTTTT
.	TRBV7-8	14	TRBJ1-1	.	CASSPTTTAYEAFF	TGTGCCAGCAGCCCAACAACGACAGCATATGAAGCTTTCTTT
.	TRBV5-1	17	TRBJ2-7	.	CASSLYGFGVLLKGQYF	TGCGCCAGCAGCTTGTACGGTTTTGGAGTACTTCTTAAGGGGCAGTACTTC
.	TRBV7-7	14	TRBJ2-1	.	CASSLGVDNNEQFF	TGTGCTAGCAGCTTAGGGGTTGACAACAATGAGCAGTTCTTC
.	TRBV6-5	16	TRBJ1-3	.	CASSLKGPISGNTIYF	TGTGCCAGCAGTTTAAAGGGCCCTATCTCTGGAAACACCATATATTTT
.	TRBV7-2	16	TRBJ2-3	.	CASSSTSGSSNPPQYF	TGTGCCAGCAGCTCGACCTCGGGTTCCTCTAATCCCCCGCAGTATTTT
.	TRBV5-1	14	TRBJ1-5	.	CTSSFDGNNQPQHF	TGCACCAGCAGCTTCGACGGAAACAATCAGCCCCAGCATTTT
.	TRBV5-4	16	TRBJ2-3	TRBD2	CASSPLTSGGGDTQYF	TGTGCCAGCAGCCCATTGACTAGCGGGGGTGGGGATACGCAGTATTTT
.	TRBV6-1	15	TRBJ2-3	TRBD1	CASSSGTGGRDTQYF	TGTGCCAGCAGTTCCGGGACAGGGGGCAGAGATACGCAGTATTTT
.	TRBV11-3	16	TRBJ2-3	TRBD1	CASSPPDRGGTDTQYF	TGTGCCAGCAGCCCCCCGGACAGGGGGGGCACAGATACGCAGTATTTT
.	TRBV6-1	13	TRBJ2-2	.	CASSQAVNGELFF	TGTGCCAGCAGCCAGGCGGTGAACGGGGAGCTGTTTTTT
.	TRBV18	15	TRBJ1-5	.	CASSPSADSNQPQHF	TGTGCCAGCTCCCCGAGCGCAGATAGCAATCAGCCCCAGCATTTT
.	TRBV11-2	15	TRBJ1-1	.	CASSLYGAANTEAFF	TGTGCCAGCAGCTTATATGGGGCCGCTAACACTGAAGCTTTCTTT
.	TRBV30	13	TRBJ1-4	.	CAWSSQFNEKLFF	TGTGCCTGGAGTAGCCAGTTTAATGAAAAACTGTTTTTT
.	TRBV5-1	13	TRBJ2-1	.	CASSLGVYNEQFF	TGCGCCAGCAGCTTAGGGGTCTACAATGAGCAGTTCTTC